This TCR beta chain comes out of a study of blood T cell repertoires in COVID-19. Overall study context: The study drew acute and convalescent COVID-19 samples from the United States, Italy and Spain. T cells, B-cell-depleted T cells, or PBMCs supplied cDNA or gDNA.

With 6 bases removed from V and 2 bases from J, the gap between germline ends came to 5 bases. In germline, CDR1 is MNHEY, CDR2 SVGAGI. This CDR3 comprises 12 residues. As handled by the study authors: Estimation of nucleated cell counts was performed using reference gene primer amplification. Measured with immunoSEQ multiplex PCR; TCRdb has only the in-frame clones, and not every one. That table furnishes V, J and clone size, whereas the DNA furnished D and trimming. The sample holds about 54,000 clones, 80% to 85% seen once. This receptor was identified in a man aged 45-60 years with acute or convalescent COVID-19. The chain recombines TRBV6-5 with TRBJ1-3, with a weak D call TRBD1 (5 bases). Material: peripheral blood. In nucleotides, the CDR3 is TGTGCCAGCAGGGGGCCTGGAAACACCATATATTTT. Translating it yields CASRGPGNTIYF.